The 9 T cell receptor beta chains listed next were all sequenced from one sample in a study of T cells in Graves' hyperthyroidism and ophthalmopathy. Amplification targeted TCR beta CDR3 regions from RNA transcripts. HTBI primers were the set used in a first-round RT-PCR of the TCR CDR3. TCRdb called the multiplex PCR reads again in MiXCR, with one record for every CDR3 protein. The sample lists about 350,000 distinct CDR3 sequences, approximately 15% occurring once. The specimen sequenced was blood. The receptors derive from a woman younger than 45 with Graves' hyperthyroidism.

This clonotype was found many times. The chain has TRBV2 and TRBJ1-5, with D tentatively TRBD1 (6 bases). The CDR3 sequence is 13 residues long. Germline V lookup: CDR1 SNHLY, CDR2 FYNNEI. Trimming removed 8 bases at V and 3 bases at J, with 11 bases between. In DNA form, the CDR3 reads TGTGCCAGCGACGGACAGTCCAATCAGCCCCAGCATTTT. Protein: CASDGQSNQPQHF.

The V call is TRBV28, the J call TRBJ2-5; possibly TRBD1 or TRBD2 for D (5 bases each). There are 13 residues in the CDR3. Germline values: CDR1 MDHEN, CDR2 SYDVKM. V lost 7 bases to trimming and J lost 7 bases, with 16 bases between them. The CDR3 is CASTDTVRGTQYF. As DNA, the CDR3 is TGTGCCAGCACCGACACCGTGAGGGGGACCCAGTACTTC.

Concerning this clonotype: Germline is not matched at one junction end, which may reflect a read error. The CDR3 here is CASSTSGILNGQFF. CDR3 nucleotide sequence: TGTGCCAGTAGTACTAGCGGGATATTAAATGGGCAGTTCTTC. The chain couples TRBV19 to TRBJ2-1, with 9 bases aligning to TRBD2. The CDR3 totals 14 residues. In germline, CDR1 is LNHDA, CDR2 SQIVND (reference sequence).

This clonotype was recorded a few times. This chain uses TRBV27 with TRBJ1-4; TRBD1 might be the D (5 bases). Trimming removed 8 bases from V and 9 bases from J, with 10 bases in between. Germline CDR1 reads MNHEY; CDR2 reads SMNVEV (reference sequence). The CDR3 is 11 residues long. CDR3 bases: TGTGCCAGCGGGGAGGGGAAAAAACTGTTTTTT. It is translated as CASGEGKKLFF.

This chain uses TRBV6-1 with TRBJ1-5; D is perhaps TRBD1 (5 bases). Looked up from germline, CDR1 is MNHNS and CDR2 is SASEGT. V was shortened by 10 bases and J by 5 bases, with 21 bases between the two germline ends. The length of the CDR3 is 15 residues. The CDR3 is CATRDWEVVDQPQHF. The CDR3 region has the DNA TGTGCCACCAGGGACTGGGAGGTAGTCGATCAGCCCCAGCATTTT.

This clonotype was seen repeatedly, ten times or more. The chain combines TRBV7-2 with TRBJ1-2; D gene uncertain. This CDR3 comprises 17 residues. Germline V gene data show CDR1 as SGHTA and CDR2 as FQGNSA. V was shortened by 0 bases and J by 2 bases, with 16 bases between the two germline ends. This chain's CDR3 is CASSLAKIGSPNYGYTF. The CDR3, as DNA: TGTGCCAGCAGCTTAGCGAAAATAGGCAGCCCAAACTATGGCTACACCTTC.

This clonotype has only a few counts. V gene TRBV5-6 combines with J gene TRBJ2-3; no reliable D call. Germline V gives CDR1 SGHDT, CDR2 YYEEEE. CDR3 length equals 12 residues. Trimming removed 0 bases from V and 4 bases from J, with 3 bases in between. As DNA, the CDR3 is TGTGCCAGCAGCTTGGTTCCAGATACGCAGTATTTT. Translated, it gives CASSLVPDTQYF.

This clonotype occurred a few times. This chain connects TRBV20-1 to TRBJ2-7; 15 bases match TRBD2. Germline CDR1 and CDR2: DFQATT and SNEGSKA (reference sequence). The CDR3 totals 16 residues. The J segment lost 5 bases and the V segment lost 3 bases, leaving 8 bases of the junction unmatched. In DNA form, the CDR3 reads TGCAGTGCTAGGGGACTAGCGGGAGGCTCATTCCACGAGCAGTACTTC. Translated, it gives CSARGLAGGSFHEQYF.

This clonotype appeared many times. CDR3 amino acids: CASSPVLGDTQYF. The CDR3 region has the DNA TGTGCCAGCAGCCCCGTCCTCGGAGATACGCAGTATTTT. The V gene is TRBV28, the J gene TRBJ2-3, with D uncertain. The V and J ends lost 6 bases and 5 bases respectively, with 12 bases between them. The germline gives CDR1 MDHEN, CDR2 SYDVKM. The CDR3 length is 13 residues. The whole variable domain, filled in from reference TRBV28 and TRBJ2-3, reads DVKVTQSSRYLVKRTGEKVFLECVQDMDHENMFWYRQDPGLGLRLIYFSYDVKMKEKGDIPEGYSVSREKKERFSLILESASTNQTSMYLCASSPVLGDTQYFGPGTRLTVL.